This record looks at one T cell receptor beta chain sequence and its context. The antigen is not known. The data belong to a study of cytomegalovirus exposure and HLA in healthy donors. A multiplex PCR was run with 60 Vbeta primers and 13 Jbeta primers. Libraries were prepared by immunoSEQ multiplex PCR; TCRdb keeps only in-frame clonotypes and omits some of them. The sample has 180,000 or so clones; approximately 80% are singletons. Broader study findings: When analyzed later, a missense DCLRE1C variant was found to be linked to TCR beta V- and J-gene trimming. The study had only CMV serostatus as immune exposure information. In an earlier analysis, productive rearrangement rates for most beta V segments clustered near 87% or 30%. Likely technical artifact: a cluster of highly shared sequence variants.

This TCR derives from a female donor in good health and CMV-seronegative. Material: PBMCs.

The CDR3, as DNA: TGTGCCAGCAGCCCTTCGCCAGGGGGCTGGGCGGACACCGGGGAGCTGTTTTTT. Translation gives CASSPSPGGWADTGELFF. This sequence joins TRBV14 and TRBJ2-2; TRBD1 aligns across 8 bases. V dropped 4 bases and J dropped 3; count of bases not matched to a gene: 13. Germline CDR1 and CDR2: SGHDN and FVKESK. The CDR3 is 18 residues long.